The 10 T cell receptor beta chains reported below all come from one sample, sequenced in a study of blood T cell repertoires in COVID-19. Sequencing was performed with immunoSEQ multiplex PCR; in TCRdb, only in-frame clones are kept and a portion is missing. In the table there are 60,000 to 75,000 clones, around nine tenths of which are singletons. The sequencing input was peripheral blood. The receptor source for this set is a woman between 55 and 75 years old with acute or convalescent COVID-19.

The V and J genes are TRBV15 and TRBJ2-5; the D gene is possibly TRBD2 (5 bases). CDR3 size: 15 residues. Trimming removed 3 bases from V and 1 base from J, with 12 bases in between. Per germline, CDR1 LNHNV and CDR2 YYDKDF (reference sequence). As DNA, the CDR3 is TGTGCCACCAGCAGCCCCGGGCGGGTCCAAGAGACCCAGTACTTC. Its translation: CATSSPGRVQETQYF.

This sequence joins TRBV14 and TRBJ1-5; D remains unclear. CDR1 SGHDN and CDR2 FVKESK come from the germline V gene. CDR3 length: 12 amino acids. Trimming cost V 5 bases and J 4 bases, with 6 bases left between them. In nucleotides, the CDR3 is TGTGCCAGCAGCGCGGGGAATCAGCCCCAGCATTTT. Translated: CASSAGNQPQHF.

The chain uses TRBV19 and TRBJ1-2; D not resolved. There are 11 residues in the CDR3. V lost 5 bases, J lost 8 bases, and 9 bases lay in between. Germline V gene lookup returns CDR1 LNHDA and CDR2 SQIVND (reference sequence). CDR3 loop: CASSAGTGYTF. CDR3 nucleotides: TGTGCCAGTAGTGCGGGAACCGGCTACACCTTC.

The chain couples TRBV7-8 to TRBJ1-2, with D uncertain. V lost 5 bases and J lost 5, with 27 bases in between. CDR1 is SGHVS, CDR2 FQNEAQ, per germline. The CDR3 is 18 residues long. CDR3 nucleotides: TGTGCCAGCAGCCCCCTGTGGGAAGAACAAACCCCGGGGTATGGCTACACCTTC. Translated, it gives CASSPLWEEQTPGYGYTF. Complete variable domain (other parts from reference TRBV7-8 and TRBJ1-2): GAGVSQSPRYKVAKRGQDVALRCDPISGHVSLFWYQQALGQGPEFLTYFQNEAQLDKSGLPSDRFFAERPEGSVSTLKIQRTQQEDSAVYLCASSPLWEEQTPGYGYTFGSGTRLTVV.

The V and J genes are TRBV29-1 and TRBJ1-1, with TRBD1 identical over 10 bases. The CDR3 loop spans 13 amino acids. Germline trimming cut 4 bases from V and 4 bases from J; bases unmatched to any gene: 3. The V gene's germline CDR1 is SQVTM and CDR2 ANQGSEA. The CDR3: CSVARTGGTEAFF. DNA for the CDR3: TGCAGCGTTGCCCGGACAGGGGGCACTGAAGCTTTCTTT.

The rearrangement joins TRBV5-1 to TRBJ2-1; tentatively, D is TRBD2 (7 bases). The germline CDR1 and CDR2 sequences are SGHRS and YFSETQ. The CDR3 totals 16 residues. Trimming removed 4 bases at V and 5 bases at J, with 19 bases between. The CDR3 sequence is CASSPWGGQGDNEQFF. The CDR3 DNA follows: TGCGCCAGCAGCCCTTGGGGGGGCCAGGGTGACAATGAGCAGTTCTTC.

A few counts support this clone. This rearrangement joins TRBV5-6 to TRBJ2-7; TRBD1 agrees at 8 bases. This CDR3 spans 14 amino acids. V lost 2 bases to trimming and J lost 6 bases; unmatched junction nucleotides: 7. Per germline, CDR1 SGHDT and CDR2 YYEEEE. This CDR3 is CASSFETGAGEQYF. The CDR3 DNA reads TGTGCCAGCAGCTTCGAGACAGGGGCGGGCGAGCAGTACTTC.

This rearrangement joins TRBV7-2 to TRBJ1-2; D is undetermined. CDR1 and CDR2 from the germline V gene are SGHTA and FQGNSA. This CDR3 comprises 14 residues. The germline V and J ends were trimmed by 1 base and 0 bases, with 6 bases remaining between them. CDR3 protein: CASSLEPTNYGYTF. CDR3 DNA: TGTGCCAGCAGCTTAGAGCCGACTAACTATGGCTACACCTTC. The full variable domain, its missing parts supplied by reference TRBV7-2 and TRBJ1-2, is GAGVSQSPSNKVTEKGKDVELRCDPISGHTALYWYRQSLGQGLEFLIYFQGNSAPDKSGLPSDRFSAERTGGSVSTLTIQRTQQEDSAVYLCASSLEPTNYGYTFGSGTRLTVV.

The chain uses TRBV6-1 and TRBJ2-7; TRBD2 matches 11 bases. The CDR3 consists of 16 residues. Per the germline V gene, CDR1 is MNHNS and CDR2 is SASEGT. J gave up 5 bases and V 3 bases, and 9 bases lay outside the gene matches. The CDR3 DNA is TGTGCCAGCAGTGATATAGGACTAGCGGGTAGCAACGAGCAGTACTTC. Translation: CASSDIGLAGSNEQYF.

This chain uses TRBV7-3 with TRBJ1-3, with 7 bases fitting TRBD1. Germline loops: CDR1 SGHTA, CDR2 FQGTGA. J lost 2 bases, V lost 5 bases, and 6 bases had no gene match. The CDR3 extends over 15 amino acids. In nucleotides, the CDR3 is TGTGCCAGCAGCAAAACAGGGGACACTGGAAACACCATATATTTT. Protein: CASSKTGDTGNTIYF.